This entry lists 13 T cell receptor beta chains sequenced from one sample in a study of T cell responses to AZD1222 COVID-19 vaccine. Clones were read by immunoSEQ multiplex PCR, and TCRdb kept only the in-frame ones, dropping some. Among tens of thousands of clones listed, about 90% were seen once. Sample: peripheral blood, taken on day 0 of MenACWY control vaccination. The receptors come from an adult in good health.

The CDR3 DNA reads as TGTGCCAGCAGCGAGAAACGGACAGTCTTCTATGGCTACACCTTC. It translates to CASSEKRTVFYGYTF. The chain employs TRBV7-8 and TRBJ1-2; D is perhaps TRBD1 (6 bases). V was trimmed by 5 bases and J by 4 bases, leaving 17 bases between them. The length of the CDR3 is 15 residues. The germline gives CDR1 SGHVS, CDR2 FQNEAQ. The full variable domain, its missing parts supplied by reference TRBV7-8 and TRBJ1-2, is GAGVSQSPRYKVAKRGQDVALRCDPISGHVSLFWYQQALGQGPEFLTYFQNEAQLDKSGLPSDRFFAERPEGSVSTLKIQRTQQEDSAVYLCASSEKRTVFYGYTFGSGTRLTVV.

V gene TRBV30 combines with J gene TRBJ1-1, with D hard to call. CDR1 is GTSNPN and CDR2 is SVGIG in the germline V gene (reference sequence). The V end lost 3 bases, the J end lost 0 bases, and 20 bases lay between the germline ends. This CDR3 has 17 residues. The CDR3 sequence: CAWSAGPHQVVNTEAFF. The CDR3, as DNA: TGTGCCTGGAGCGCCGGTCCTCATCAGGTTGTGAACACTGAAGCTTTCTTT.

The chain is built from TRBV6-1 and TRBJ2-3, with TRBD2 identical over 12 bases. Germline values: CDR1 MNHNS, CDR2 SASEGT. The trim removed 4 bases at V and 0 bases at J, leaving 2 bases unmatched. The CDR3 length is 16 residues. The CDR3 sequence is CASSGTSGTSTDTQYF. DNA for the CDR3: TGTGCCAGCAGTGGGACTAGCGGGACCAGCACAGATACGCAGTATTTT.

This sequence joins TRBV6-5 and TRBJ1-1, with D maybe TRBD1 (6 bases). Trimming took 6 bases from V and 4 from J, leaving 15 bases between them. Per germline, CDR1 MNHEY and CDR2 SVGAGI. This CDR3 contains 14 residues. As DNA, the CDR3 is TGTGCCAGCAGACCGACAGGAGTCGGCACTGAAGCTTTCTTT. Amino acids: CASRPTGVGTEAFF.

This chain connects TRBV28 to TRBJ2-1, with 8 nucleotides matching TRBD2. V lost 5 bases to trimming and J lost 7 bases; unmatched junction nucleotides: 10. Germline V gene lookup returns CDR1 MDHEN and CDR2 SYDVKM. The CDR3 runs 15 residues. DNA of the CDR3: TGTGCCAGCAGTACTTCAGCGGGAGAAGGTAATGAGCAGTTCTTC. Amino acid sequence: CASSTSAGEGNEQFF.

By proportion, this clone is medium-sized (0.01 to 0.1%). The V and J genes are TRBV3-1 (or the pseudogene TRBV3-2) and TRBJ1-5; 9 nucleotides line up with TRBD1. Germline values: CDR1 LGHDT, CDR2 YNNKEL (reference sequence). Trimming removed 1 base from V and 9 bases from J; junction bases left unmatched: 7. The CDR3 totals 15 residues. The CDR3: CASSQGVDRGRPQHF. The CDR3 nucleotides are TGTGCCAGCAGCCAAGGGGTGGACAGGGGAAGGCCCCAGCATTTT.

CDR3 protein: CASSSSGRLAGLGETQYF. The CDR3 coding sequence is TGTGCCAGCAGCTCTAGTGGCCGACTAGCGGGATTGGGGGAGACCCAGTACTTC. The chain recombines TRBV13 with TRBJ2-5; 11 bases line up with TRBD2. CDR3 length equals 18 residues. Germline-derived CDR1 and CDR2 are PRHDT and FYEKMQ (reference sequence). Trimming took 4 bases from V and 5 from J; bases not matched to a gene: 15.

For this clone: Distinct nucleotide sequences in the sample also encode this CDR3. The chain joins TRBV7-9 to TRBJ2-7; D is unclear. CDR3 size: 12 residues. V gave up 1 base and J gave up 4 bases, with 5 bases separating them. Per germline, CDR1 SEHNR and CDR2 FQNEAQ (reference sequence). The CDR3 coding sequence is TGTGCCAGCAGCTTAGGCACATACGAGCAGTACTTC. This encodes CASSLGTYEQYF.

This clone was counted once. The chain links TRBV7-9 to TRBJ1-4; D is uncertain. The CDR3 loop spans 15 amino acids. Germline V gives CDR1 SEHNR, CDR2 FQNEAQ (reference sequence). The ends were cut back, 6 bases at V and 0 bases at J, with 11 bases in the middle. In DNA form, the CDR3 reads TGTGCCAGCAGGCCGGACGGAGCAACTAATGAAAAACTGTTTTTT. Its protein product is CASRPDGATNEKLFF.

V is TRBV24-1 and J is TRBJ1-1; perhaps TRBD1 as D (6 bases). The germline CDR1 and CDR2 sequences are KGHDR and SFDVKD. V dropped 12 bases and J dropped 6 bases, with 19 bases sitting between them. CDR3 length: 13 residues. CDR3 nucleotide sequence: TGTGCCCGAAATTGGGGGCGCGGGGCTGAAGCTTTCTTT. Protein sequence: CARNWGRGAEAFF.

The rearrangement links TRBV6-5 to TRBJ2-5; 10 bases fit TRBD1. CDR1 is MNHEY and CDR2 is SVGAGI in the germline V gene. The CDR3 loop spans 14 amino acids. Trimming cost V 5 bases and J 2 bases; bases outside gene matches: 2. CDR3 region: CASSRTGGQETQYF. The CDR3 coding sequence is TGTGCCAGCAGTCGGACAGGGGGACAAGAGACCCAGTACTTC.

The chain carries TRBV29-1 and TRBJ1-1; D remains ambiguous. Trimming shortened V by 3 bases and J by 11 bases, and 13 bases separated the two germline ends. CDR1 is SQVTM and CDR2 is ANQGSEA in the germline V gene. CDR3 size: 11 residues. The chain's CDR3 is CSVEMAGLAFF. The DNA for the CDR3 is TGCAGCGTTGAGATGGCAGGCCTCGCTTTCTTT.

This sequence joins TRBV12-5 and TRBJ2-1; tentatively, D is TRBD1 (6 bases). The V gene's germline CDR1 is LGHNT and CDR2 FRNRAP. This CDR3 is built from 13 residues. The V and J ends lost 7 bases and 5 bases respectively, with 12 bases between them. Here the CDR3 reads CASAGDTDNEQFF. DNA for the CDR3: TGTGCTAGTGCAGGGGACACGGACAATGAGCAGTTCTTC.